These 25 T cell receptor beta chains were sequenced from one sample in a study of liver allograft versus peripheral blood T cells. Background on the study: Transplanted livers held T cell receptor repertoires, and these were compared with repertoires in recipients' peripheral blood.

TCRdb ran MiXCR on the reads and lists one entry per CDR3 protein. The table has about 9,100 distinct CDR3 sequences, about a fifth seen once. Source of these receptors: a human patient who had a liver transplant. Some T cells may have originated in the graft donor.

This chain connects TRBV19 to TRBJ1-5, with 9 bases lining up with TRBD1. Germline CDR1 is LNHDA and CDR2 is SQIVND (reference sequence). The V segment lost 7 bases and the J segment 6 bases; nucleotides outside the gene matches: 7. The CDR3 extends over 14 amino acids. The CDR3 sequence: CASKDRGKVQPQHF. The CDR3 nucleotides are TGTGCCAGTAAGGACAGGGGAAAGGTTCAGCCCCAGCATTTT.

Notes on this clonotype: This may come from a read error, since a much larger clone is one base off. This rearrangement joins TRBV5-4 to TRBJ2-2, with D possibly being TRBD2 (5 bases). Between the trimmed V and J ends, which lost 6 bases and 3 bases, there was a span of 15 bases. The length of the CDR3 is 15 residues. Per germline, CDR1 SGHNT and CDR2 YYREEE (reference sequence). CDR3 sequence: CASNGGELHTGELFF. The CDR3 DNA follows: TGTGCCAGCAACGGAGGAGAGTTACACACCGGGGAGCTGTTTTTT.

This clonotype occurred many times. V is TRBV18 and J is TRBJ2-7, with D perhaps given as TRBD1 or TRBD2 (5 bases each). CDR3 length equals 13 residues. V was trimmed by 7 bases and J by 3 bases, leaving 13 bases between them. CDR1 and CDR2 from the germline V gene are KGHSH and LQKENI. CDR3 loop: CASLKGTDYEQYF. The CDR3 DNA sequence: TGTGCCAGCTTAAAAGGGACGGACTACGAGCAGTACTTC.

With regard to this clonotype: A far larger clone is one nucleotide away, so this likely arose from a read error. This chain joins TRBV10-3 and TRBJ1-6, with D hard to call. This CDR3 region has 14 residues. Germline V lookup: CDR1 ENHRY, CDR2 SYGVKD. CDR3: CASSYSMGNSPLHF. CDR3 sequence (DNA): TGTGCCAGCAGTTACTCGATGGGAAATTCACCCCTCCACTTT.

This clonotype occurred many times. V and J are TRBV28 and TRBJ1-2, with a possible D match to TRBD1 (5 bases). The CDR3 has 11 amino acids. V was trimmed by 10 bases and J by 2 bases, leaving 8 bases between them. Germline-derived CDR1 and CDR2 are MDHEN and SYDVKM. CDR3 amino acids: CATRDNYGYTF. CDR3 bases: TGTGCCACCCGGGACAACTATGGCTACACCTTC.

The V call is TRBV2, the J call TRBJ1-1, with D maybe TRBD1 (5 bases). V gave up 6 bases and J gave up 0 bases, with 14 bases separating them. Germline V gene sequence: CDR1 SNHLY, CDR2 FYNNEI. The length of the CDR3 is 15 residues. The CDR3 loop is CASSPQGDVNTEAFF. The CDR3 region has the DNA TGTGCCAGCAGCCCCCAAGGGGATGTGAACACTGAAGCTTTCTTT.

The chain combines TRBV30 with TRBJ2-7; unclear D gene. Germline CDR1 and CDR2: GTSNPN and SVGIG (reference sequence). The CDR3 totals 11 residues. Trimming stripped 2 bases from V and 0 bases from J, with 2 bases between. This CDR3 reads CAWSYSYEQYF. DNA of the CDR3: TGTGCCTGGAGTTACTCCTACGAGCAGTACTTC.

The chain couples TRBV19 to TRBJ1-5, with 7 positions matching TRBD1. J lost 4 bases, V lost 8 bases, and 8 bases had no gene match. The CDR3 consists of 14 residues. Per the germline V gene, CDR1 is LNHDA and CDR2 is SQIVND (reference sequence). The CDR3 here is CASLWTGSNQPQHF. The CDR3 DNA follows: TGTGCCAGTCTTTGGACAGGTTCAAATCAGCCCCAGCATTTT.

V usage is TRBV20-1 and J usage is TRBJ1-6; D perhaps matches TRBD1 (5 bases). From germline, CDR1 is DFQATT and CDR2 SNEGSKA (reference sequence). The V end was cut by 6 bases, the J end by 7 bases, with 19 bases between. CDR3 size: 15 residues. CDR3 bases: TGCAGTGCCCAGAGGGGAATAAACTCCAATTCACCCCTCCACTTT. Translating gives CSAQRGINSNSPLHF.

This clonotype is medium-sized within its sample. The chain recombines TRBV5-4 with TRBJ1-1; 8 nucleotides align to TRBD1. This CDR3 spans 16 amino acids. J gave up 4 bases and V 0 bases, and 8 bases lay outside the gene matches. Germline CDR1 reads SGHNT; CDR2 reads YYREEE (reference sequence). The CDR3 loop is CASSLGGITGGTEAFF. CDR3 bases: TGTGCCAGCAGCTTGGGGGGGATTACAGGGGGCACTGAAGCTTTCTTT. Using reference TRBV5-4 and TRBJ1-1 for the parts outside the CDR3, the full variable domain is ETGVTQSPTHLIKTRGQQVTLRCSSQSGHNTVSWYQQALGQGPQFIFQYYREEENGRGNFPPRFSGLQFPNYSSELNVNALELDDSALYLCASSLGGITGGTEAFFGQGTRLTVV.

The V call is TRBV6-5, the J call TRBJ1-1, with 12 positions matching TRBD1. The CDR3 loop spans 14 amino acids. V lost 5 bases, J lost 11 bases, and 9 bases stayed unmatched. Looked up from germline, CDR1 is MNHEY and CDR2 is SVGAGI. DNA for the CDR3: TGTGCCAGCAGTGTCCCCGGGACAGGGGGCGAGGCTTTCTTT. Its protein product is CASSVPGTGGEAFF.

By share, this clonotype counts as medium-sized. The chain carries TRBV29-1 and TRBJ2-5; D is perhaps TRBD1 (5 bases). Germline assignment: CDR1 SQVTM and CDR2 ANQGSEA. This CDR3 region has 10 residues. The V end lost 6 bases, the J end lost 7 bases, and 9 bases lay between the germline ends. CDR3 protein: CSVEQGTQYF. For the CDR3, the DNA is TGCAGCGTGGAGCAGGGGACCCAGTACTTC.

The chain has TRBV11-3 and TRBJ1-6; no clear D. The CDR3 has 13 residues. V was trimmed by 2 bases and J by 8 bases, leaving 7 bases between them. Germline lookup yields CDR1 SGHNT and CDR2 YENEEA. The CDR3 bases are TGTGCCAGCAGCTTACAGAGGGATTCACCCCTCCACTTT. Translating gives CASSLQRDSPLHF. The full variable domain, its missing parts supplied by reference TRBV11-3 and TRBJ1-6, is EAGVVQSPRYKIIEKKQPVAFWCNPISGHNTLYWYLQNLGQGPELLIRYENEEAVDDSQLPKDRFSAERLKGVDSTLKIQPAELGDSAVYLCASSLQRDSPLHFGNGTRLTVT.

This clonotype was observed a handful of times. V gene TRBV7-9 combines with J gene TRBJ2-5; no definite D call. Trimming took 4 bases from V and 4 from J, leaving 7 bases between them. The CDR3 extends over 12 amino acids. CDR1 is SEHNR, CDR2 FQNEAQ, per germline (reference sequence). CDR3 coding DNA: TGTGCCAGCAGCTCCCCTATAGAGACCCAGTACTTC. It is translated as CASSSPIETQYF.

A few counts support this clonotype. The chain couples TRBV14 to TRBJ2-7; D remains unclear. The CDR3 spans 14 residues. V was clipped by 4 bases and J by 0 bases, with 10 bases between them. CDR1 and CDR2 from the germline V gene are SGHDN and FVKESK. The CDR3 DNA reads as TGTGCCAGCAGCCCCCTGCTATCCTCCTACGAGCAGTACTTC. It translates to CASSPLLSSYEQYF.

Within the sample, this clonotype is medium-sized (0.01 to 0.1%). This chain joins TRBV6-5 and TRBJ1-1, with no clear D. CDR1 and CDR2 (germline): MNHEY, SVGAGI. V gave up 6 bases and J gave up 5 bases, with 19 bases separating them. CDR3 length: 15 residues. The CDR3 DNA is TGTGCCAGCAGGCTCAACACAGCGGCTAAGACTGAAGCTTTCTTT. It yields the protein CASRLNTAAKTEAFF.

By share, this clonotype counts as medium-sized. The rearrangement links TRBV6-6 to TRBJ2-6; 7 nucleotides line up with TRBD1. V dropped 7 bases and J dropped 2; count of bases not matched to a gene: 8. The CDR3 covers 16 residues. Germline CDR1 MNHNY, CDR2 SVGAGI (reference sequence). DNA for the CDR3: TGTGCCAGCACCAACAGGGGCAGCGCTGGGGCCAACGTCCTGACTTTC. It codes for CASTNRGSAGANVLTF.

This sequence joins TRBV20-1 and TRBJ2-2; D is possibly TRBD2 (5 bases). The CDR3 is 14 amino acids. V lost 0 bases, J lost 7 bases, and 12 bases lay in between. In germline, CDR1 is DFQATT, CDR2 SNEGSKA (reference sequence). CDR3 nucleotides: TGCAGTGCTAGAGATGCTAGCAGCGGCGGGGAGCTGTTTTTT. Translating it yields CSARDASSGGELFF.

This chain connects TRBV20-1 to TRBJ1-5; D not resolved. Germline CDR1 is DFQATT and CDR2 is SNEGSKA (reference sequence). This CDR3 has 14 residues. V was clipped by 2 bases and J by 0 bases, with 8 bases between them. CDR3 residues: CSARRLNSNQPQHF. The CDR3 DNA is TGCAGTGCTAGACGACTCAATAGCAATCAGCCCCAGCATTTT.

This clonotype is deemed medium-sized (0.01 to 0.1%). This chain joins TRBV6-6 and TRBJ2-2, with D perhaps TRBD2 (6 bases). V was cut by 3 bases and J by 1 base, with 9 bases left in between. The CDR3 has 15 residues. Per germline, CDR1 MNHNY and CDR2 SVGAGI (reference sequence). The CDR3 loop reads CASSYGDWNTGELFF. The CDR3 nucleotides are TGTGCCAGCAGTTATGGGGACTGGAACACCGGGGAGCTGTTTTTT.

The chain couples TRBV20-1 to TRBJ1-2; 12 bases are a match to TRBD1. V shed 4 bases and J 8 bases; nucleotides not matched to a gene: 11. This CDR3 spans 15 amino acids. The germline gives CDR1 DFQATT, CDR2 SNEGSKA (reference sequence). CDR3 residues: CSAIKAGTGGSGYTF. The CDR3 coding sequence is TGCAGTGCTATAAAGGCGGGGACAGGGGGCTCCGGCTACACCTTC.

This clonotype has just a few counts. The gene calls are TRBV18 and TRBJ1-5; D is unclear. The length of the CDR3 is 16 residues. Germline loops: CDR1 KGHSH, CDR2 LQKENI. Trimming pared 6 bases from V and 3 bases from J, leaving 18 bases between. CDR3 amino acids: CASSPEGFPNNQPQHF. In nucleotides, the CDR3 is TGTGCCAGCTCCCCGGAGGGATTCCCTAACAATCAGCCCCAGCATTTT.

This clonotype has a count of ten or more. This chain connects TRBV5-4 to TRBJ1-3; D call uncertain. CDR1 is SGHNT and CDR2 is YYREEE in the germline V gene (reference sequence). Trimming stripped 0 bases from V and 0 bases from J, with 4 bases between. The CDR3 is 14 amino acids. CDR3 in amino acids: CASSLDSSGNTIYF. The CDR3 coding sequence is TGTGCCAGCAGCTTGGACAGCTCTGGAAACACCATATATTTT.

As to this clonotype: Possible read error: a much larger clone is one base away. The chain carries TRBV6-5 and TRBJ2-7, with D perhaps given as TRBD1 or TRBD2 (5 bases each). This CDR3 spans 14 amino acids. Trimming took 2 bases from V and 0 from J, leaving 8 bases between them. Germline CDR1 and CDR2: MNHEY and SVGAGI. CDR3 DNA sequence: TGTGCCAGCAGTTACGGGGGACCCTCCTACGAGCAGTACTTC. Its protein is CASSYGGPSYEQYF.

The rearrangement links TRBV6-5 to TRBJ2-7; maybe TRBD1 (5 bases). This CDR3 comprises 14 residues. Between the trimmed V and J ends, which lost 2 bases and 5 bases, there was a span of 13 bases. The germline CDR1 and CDR2 sequences are MNHEY and SVGAGI. CDR3 protein: CASSYQGSRDEQYF. In DNA form, the CDR3 reads TGTGCCAGCAGTTACCAGGGCAGTCGGGACGAGCAGTACTTC.